This T cell receptor beta chain stems from a study of regulatory T cells in long-lasting Graves disease. Described time point: persistent/refractory GD, antithyroid drugs over 5 years with positive TRAb. There was RNA extracted from PBMCs, and the TCR library was made from it. This clonotype was seen only once. Arm-PCR of CDR3 regions and iRepertoire HTBI primers were used to build TCR beta libraries. TCRdb processed the multiplex PCR reads anew with MiXCR; each CDR3 protein has one entry. Among 500,000 to 700,000 distinct CDR3 sequences listed, around 32% were seen once. From germline, CDR1 is LNHDA and CDR2 SQIVND (reference sequence). The CDR3 is made up of 14 amino acids. Trimming removed 4 bases from V and 7 bases from J; junction bases left unmatched: 7.

This TCR derives from a female donor with Graves disease. This chain connects TRBV19 to TRBJ1-2, with TRBD1 matching 9 bases. The source material was peripheral blood mononuclear cells (PBMCs), sampled when the disease was refractory, from a patient treated with antithyroid drugs. This chain's CDR3 is CASSTTGGVGGYTF. The DNA of the CDR3 is TGTGCCAGTAGTACCACAGGGGGCGTTGGTGGCTACACCTTC.